The rows below give T cell receptor beta chains drawn from one sample of a study of blood T cell repertoires in COVID-19. Clones were read by immunoSEQ multiplex PCR, and TCRdb kept only the in-frame ones, dropping some. The sample gives more than 150,000 clones, around 81% of which show up once; roughly an eighth is in the top ten. Sequenced material: peripheral blood. These receptors were collected from a woman aged 80 or older with COVID-19, enrolled during active disease. Both conserved end residues are part of each CDR3. The D gene is left open where the match is weak. Clone size is stated in some rows and not others, as once, few, many or a class when expanded.

TRBD2 | TRBJ2-2 | . | TRBV29-1 | TGCAGCGTCGAACTTCCTAGCGGGAGGGCGAACGGGGAGCTGTTTTTT | CSVELPSGRANGELFF
. | TRBJ2-3 | . | TRBV11-2 | TGTGCCAGCAGCCCCCGAGGGGGAACGAGCACAGATACGCAGTATTTT | CASSPRGGTSTDTQYF
. | TRBJ2-2 | . | TRBV5-6 | TGTGCCAGCAGCTGGAGGTCCGGGGAGCTGTTTTTT | CASSWRSGELFF
TRBD1 | TRBJ2-7 | . | TRBV10-3 | TGTGCCATCAGTGTAGGGACAGGGGGTTTAAACGAGCAGTACTTC | CAISVGTGGLNEQYF
TRBD2 | TRBJ2-3 | . | TRBV4-2 | TGTGCCAGCAGCCCACTAGCGGCACAACCCACAGATACGCAGTATTTT | CASSPLAAQPTDTQYF
. | TRBJ2-2 | . | TRBV5-1 | TGCGCCAGCAGCCAAGAGGGATCCGGGGAGCTGTTTTTT | CASSQEGSGELFF
TRBD1 | TRBJ1-2 | . | TRBV6-1 | TGTGCCAGCAGTGAGGCAGGGGGCCGGGGCTACACCTTC | CASSEAGGRGYTF
. | TRBJ1-1 | . | TRBV21-1 | TGTGCCAGCAGCAAAGGTGCACGTCGGAGGGGCACTGAAGCTTTCTTT | CASSKGARRRGTEAFF
. | TRBJ1-1 | once | TRBV6-5 | TGTGCCAGCAGGCCACAGGGTTGGCCTGAAGCTTTCTTT | CASRPQGWPEAFF
. | TRBJ1-2 | . | TRBV15 | TGTGCCACCAGCAGGCAGGGTTACTATGGCTACACCTTC | CATSRQGYYGYTF
. | TRBJ1-1 | . | TRBV4-1 | TGCGCCAGCAGCCAAGCCCCAGGACGGACCTCCCGGGGCACTGAAGCTTTCTTT | CASSQAPGRTSRGTEAFF
. | TRBJ2-1 | . | TRBV5-6 | TGTGCCAGCAGCCAATCGCTGCGGGGTCCCCTCAATGAGCAGTTCTTC | CASSQSLRGPLNEQFF
. | TRBJ1-2 | . | TRBV4-2 | TGTGCCAGCAGCCTAGACCCACAGGGTGGAGTAGCTAACTATGGCTACACCTTC | CASSLDPQGGVANYGYTF
TRBD1 | TRBJ1-5 | . | TRBV27 | TGTGCCAGCAGTTTATTCGGACAGGGGGCTGAGCAGCCCCAGCATTTT | CASSLFGQGAEQPQHF
TRBD2 | TRBJ2-7 | once | TRBV7-9 | TGTGCCAGCAGCTTAGCACTAGCGGGAGCCGAGCAGTACTTC | CASSLALAGAEQYF
TRBD1 | TRBJ2-1 | few | TRBV5-6 | TGTGCCAGCAGCCCCGCGGGACAGGGACACAATGAGCAGTTCTTC | CASSPAGQGHNEQFF
TRBD2 | TRBJ2-2 | . | TRBV2 | TGTGCCACCAGGGGAACTAGCGGGGCCACCGGGGAGCTGTTTTTT | CATRGTSGATGELFF
TRBD2 | TRBJ2-1 | . | TRBV12-5 | TGTGCTAGTGGATCACGACTAGCGGGAGCTTATTCCTCCTACAATGAGCAGTTCTTC | CASGSRLAGAYSSYNEQFF
TRBD1 | TRBJ1-5 | . | TRBV19 | TGTGCCAGTAGTCCCCGACAGGGGAGGGGCCTTTTCAGCAATCAGCCCCAGCATTTT | CASSPRQGRGLFSNQPQHF
TRBD2 | TRBJ2-5 | few | TRBV7-2 | TGTGCCAGCAGCGCCGCTAGCGGGAGGAGGGAGACCCAGTACTTC | CASSAASGRRETQYF
. | TRBJ2-2 | . | TRBV5-6 | TGTGCCAGCAGGTTCGGAGCGCCCGGGGAGCTGTTTTTT | CASRFGAPGELFF
TRBD2 | TRBJ2-1 | . | TRBV29-1 | TGCAGCGCTCAAGGGGCAAGCGGGGGACAAAATGAGCAGTTCTTC | CSAQGASGGQNEQFF
. | TRBJ2-7 | . | TRBV6-2/TRBV6-3 | TGTGCCAGCACCCCATTATCCGGGTTAGCGGCTATTAAGTACGAGCAGTACTTC | CASTPLSGLAAIKYEQYF
TRBD2 | TRBJ2-1 | . | TRBV28 | TGTGCCAGCACCTTCCTGGGGGGGATAGGAAGCTTAAACAATGAGCAGTTCTTC | CASTFLGGIGSLNNEQFF
. | TRBJ1-4 | . | TRBV4-1 | TGCGCCAGCAGCCAACCCACACTGGACTTTAATGAAAAACTGTTTTTT | CASSQPTLDFNEKLFF
TRBD1 | TRBJ1-6 | . | TRBV5-1 | TGCGCCAGCAGCCCCCGGACAGGTTTCGGGTCACCCCTCCACTTT | CASSPRTGFGSPLHF
. | TRBJ1-1 | few | TRBV28 | TGTGCCAGCAGTTTCCAGTTTTACAGGGACACTGAAGCTTTCTTT | CASSFQFYRDTEAFF
TRBD2 | TRBJ2-5 | . | TRBV2 | TGTGCCAGCAGTGTAGTACTAGCGGGAGGTGAGACCCAGTACTTC | CASSVVLAGGETQYF
TRBD1 | TRBJ1-2 | . | TRBV19 | TGTGCCAGTAGTATCTCAGGACAGGGGGGCCTTTATGGCTACACCTTC | CASSISGQGGLYGYTF
. | TRBJ2-3 | . | TRBV1 | TGCACCAGCAGCCCCACGGGAGATAGCGGGAGGGCAGTAGATACGCAGTATTTT | CTSSPTGDSGRAVDTQYF
. | TRBJ2-5 | . | TRBV20-1 | TGCAGTGCATGGTTTCAGGAGACCCAGTACTTC | CSAWFQETQYF
TRBD1 | TRBJ1-2 | . | TRBV7-2 | TGTGCCAGCAGCCTAGACGGGACAGTGCAATCTAGAGGCTACACCTTC | CASSLDGTVQSRGYTF